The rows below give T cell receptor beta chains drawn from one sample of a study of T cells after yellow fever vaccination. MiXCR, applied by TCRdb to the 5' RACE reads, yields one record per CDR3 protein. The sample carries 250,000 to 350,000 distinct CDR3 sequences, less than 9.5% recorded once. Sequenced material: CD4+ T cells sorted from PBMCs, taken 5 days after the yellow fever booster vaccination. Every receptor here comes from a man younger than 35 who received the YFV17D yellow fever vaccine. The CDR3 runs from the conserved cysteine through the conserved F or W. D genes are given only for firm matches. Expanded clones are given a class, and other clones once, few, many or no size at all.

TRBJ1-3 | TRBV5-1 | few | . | TGCGCCAGCAGCTTTGGGGGAAGTTCGTCTGGAAACACCATATATTTT | CASSFGGSSSGNTIYF
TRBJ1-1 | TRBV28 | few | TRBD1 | TGTGCCAGCAGTTACGGGACAGGGGGGTACACTGAAGCTTTCTTT | CASSYGTGGYTEAFF
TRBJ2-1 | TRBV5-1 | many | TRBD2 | TGCGCCAGCAGCACAAGCGGGGCGAGCTCCTACAATGAGCAGTTCTTC | CASSTSGASSYNEQFF
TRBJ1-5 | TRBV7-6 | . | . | TGTGCCAGCAGCCCGGGGGGGGCAGGCAATCAGCCCCAGCATTTT | CASSPGGAGNQPQHF
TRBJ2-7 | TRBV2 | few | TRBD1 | TGTGCCAGCAGAATGCAGGGGGCGTCTTACGAGCAGTACTTC | CASRMQGASYEQYF
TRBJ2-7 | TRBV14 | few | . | TGTGCCAGCAGCCGGTCACCAGTTGCGATCGAGCAGTACTTC | CASSRSPVAIEQYF
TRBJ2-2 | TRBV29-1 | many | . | TGCAGCGTTGTAGATTCAGGGGTACCCGGGGAGCTGTTTTTT | CSVVDSGVPGELFF
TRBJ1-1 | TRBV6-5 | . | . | TGTGCCAGCAGTTACCCGACCGGCACTGAAGCTTTCTTT | CASSYPTGTEAFF
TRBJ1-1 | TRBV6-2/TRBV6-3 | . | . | TGTGCCACCCGACGAGGGAACACTGAAGCTTTCTTT | CATRRGNTEAFF
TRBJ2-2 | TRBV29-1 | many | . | TGCAGCGCTCCAGACAGAATGACCGGGGAGCTGTTTTTT | CSAPDRMTGELFF
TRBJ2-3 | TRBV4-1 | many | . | TGCGCCAGCAGCCAAGTTATAGCCACAGATACGCAGTATTTT | CASSQVIATDTQYF
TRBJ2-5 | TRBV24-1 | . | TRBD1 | TGTGCCACCAGTGATTACCGGGACAGGGAGAGAGAGACCCAGTACTTC | CATSDYRDRERETQYF
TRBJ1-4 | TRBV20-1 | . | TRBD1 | TGCAGTGCTAGAGATACTACAGGGGACGGGATAAGGCTGTTTTTT | CSARDTTGDGIRLFF
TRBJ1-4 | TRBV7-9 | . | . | TGTGCCAGCAGCTTAGAGGGACTAGCTAATGAAAAACTGTTTTTT | CASSLEGLANEKLFF
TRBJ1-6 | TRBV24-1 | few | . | TGTGCCACCAGTACTTGGACAGAGAATTCACCCCTCCACTTT | CATSTWTENSPLHF
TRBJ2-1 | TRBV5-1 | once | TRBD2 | TGCGCCAGCAGCACCGGACTAGCGGGGGGGCCATACAATGAGCAGTTCTTC | CASSTGLAGGPYNEQFF
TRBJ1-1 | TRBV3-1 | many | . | TGTGCCAGCAGGGGCAACACTGAAGCTTTCTTT | CASRGNTEAFF
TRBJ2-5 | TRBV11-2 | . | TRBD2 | TGTGCCAGCAGCTTAGTTGCGGGGGGGCCGAAGACCCAGTACTTC | CASSLVAGGPKTQYF
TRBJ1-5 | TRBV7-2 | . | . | TGTGCCAGCAGCTTAGGTTCGGCAGTTCATCAGCCCCAGCATTTT | CASSLGSAVHQPQHF
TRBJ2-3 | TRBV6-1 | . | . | TGTGCCAGCAGTGAACTTTTCACAGATACGCAGTATTTT | CASSELFTDTQYF
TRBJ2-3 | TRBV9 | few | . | TGTGCCAGCAGCGCCGGACCCCTCACAGATACGCAGTATTTT | CASSAGPLTDTQYF
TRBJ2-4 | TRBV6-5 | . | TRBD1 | TGTGCCAGCAGTTTCGACAGGGGTAAAAACATTCAGTACTTC | CASSFDRGKNIQYF
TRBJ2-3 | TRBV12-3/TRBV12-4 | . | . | TGTGCCAGCAGGCTCAGGGCATTCGGCACAGATACGCAGTATTTT | CASRLRAFGTDTQYF
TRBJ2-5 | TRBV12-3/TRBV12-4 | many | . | TGTGCCAGCAGGCGATCCGACAGGCAAGAGACCCAGTACTTC | CASRRSDRQETQYF
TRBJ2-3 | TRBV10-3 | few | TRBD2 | TGTGCCATCAGTGCGACTAGCGGGGTAACAGATACGCAGTATTTT | CAISATSGVTDTQYF
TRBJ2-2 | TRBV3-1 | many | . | TGTGCCAGCAGCTTTACTCACACCGGGGAGCTGTTTTTT | CASSFTHTGELFF
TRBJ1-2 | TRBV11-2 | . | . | TGTGCCAGCAGCTTAGCAGGCAGCATCTATGGCTACACCTTC | CASSLAGSIYGYTF
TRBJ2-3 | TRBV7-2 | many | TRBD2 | TGTGCCAGCAGCGGGTCTAGCGGGTTAACAGATACGCAGTATTTT | CASSGSSGLTDTQYF
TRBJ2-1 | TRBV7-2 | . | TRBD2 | TGTGCCAGCAGCTCGGGCTTGGCTAGCGGGGAAAGTGAGCAGTTCTTC | CASSSGLASGESEQFF
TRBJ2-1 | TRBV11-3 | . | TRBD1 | TGTGCCAGCTCACAGGGGGCCCAGTTATCGCAGTTCTTC | CASSQGAQLSQFF
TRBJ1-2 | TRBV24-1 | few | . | TGTGCCACCAGAGCTGCCGTGGGGGGCGCCCCCTATGGCTACACCTTC | CATRAAVGGAPYGYTF
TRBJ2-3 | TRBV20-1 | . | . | TGCAGCTGGGCCGGGACCCCTAATACGCAGTATTTT | CSWAGTPNTQYF
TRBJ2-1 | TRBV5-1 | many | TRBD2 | TGCGCCAGCACTGGACTAGCGGGGGGGAATGAGCAGTTCTTC | CASTGLAGGNEQFF
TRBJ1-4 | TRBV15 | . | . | TGTGCCACCAGCAGAGATCCGGAAGGGACTAATGAAAAACTGTTTTTT | CATSRDPEGTNEKLFF
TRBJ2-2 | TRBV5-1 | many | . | TGCGCCAGCAGCTTAAATGTCCCTCCGAACACCGGGGAGCTGTTTTTT | CASSLNVPPNTGELFF
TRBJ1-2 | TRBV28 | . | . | TGTGCCAGCAAGACAACCGGGGGGATTGGAAGTGTTCCCCTCTATGGCTACACCTTC | CASKTTGGIGSVPLYGYTF
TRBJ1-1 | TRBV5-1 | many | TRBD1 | TGCGCCAGCAGCCTGACTCGACAGGGCCTCGGAGCTTTCTTT | CASSLTRQGLGAFF